This T cell receptor beta chain was profiled in a study of identical twins. Each CDR3 protein gets one entry after TCRdb re-called the 5' RACE reads with MiXCR. The sample holds a few hundred thousand distinct CDR3 sequences, roughly 13% seen once. The CDR3 sequence is 16 residues long. V was clipped by 8 bases and J by 5 bases; unmatched bases: 15. Germline V gene lookup returns CDR1 LGHDT and CDR2 YNNKEL (reference sequence). Among all donors, each was a healthy Caucasian. Study-level findings and limits: Compared with unrelated sharing, twin-shared out-of-frame alpha sequences had more low-probability sequences.

On this clonotype: Antigen unknown.

The same sample was also studied in work on yellow fever vaccine responses in identical twins. Per that paper: Vaccine T cell responses of twins reportedly seemed partly convergent and partly personalized.

The chain links TRBV3-1 to TRBJ2-5; 9 bases map to TRBD2. Sequencing used memory (CD45RO+) T cells sorted from blood. This receptor was identified in a woman under 30 in good health. The CDR3 region is CASSPVGGRALETQYF. In nucleotides, the CDR3 is TGTGCCAGCTCCCCCGTCGGCGGGAGGGCCCTGGAGACCCAGTACTTC.